This T cell receptor beta chain was profiled in a study of human CD4 T cells and Enterobacteriaceae (dated by TCRdb to 2020 to 2022). Memory CD4+ T cells were FACS-sorted on a FACSAria III to over 95% purity as all CD4+ cells other than CD45RA+CCR7+CD95- naive cells. Healthy donor blood was obtained from blood donation centers in Switzerland. Positive selection with CD4 and CD14 magnetic microbeads was used to enrich total CD4+ T cells and monocytes. CD8+, CD14+, CD16+, CD56+, CD19+ and CD25-bright cells were excluded prior to sorting. In a couple of blood donors, total memory CD4+ T cells were sequenced directly ex vivo to assess in vivo expansion of bacteria-reactive clonotypes. Isolation of peripheral blood mononuclear cells from donor blood was performed with Ficoll-Paque Plus. As regards this clone: No cognate antigen has been identified for it. Nothing much larger sits one base from this clone, and base qualities are not available.

Ex vivo total memory CD4+ samples were sequenced at deep level, with detection sensitivity of one cell in 200,000. The QIAamp DNA Micro Kit was used to extract genomic DNA from cell pellets, and spectrophotometry was used to check the DNA quantity and purity. Amplification of TCR Vbeta CDR3 regions was performed with the immunoSEQ multiplex PCR assay. The amplicons were sequenced on the Illumina HiSeq platform. Each retrieved sequence was 87 nucleotides long and included the CDR3 region. In the authors' own workflow: A clonotype was defined as a unique productive TCR Vbeta nucleotide sequence and was quantified by productive template frequency from ImmunoSEQ Analyzer V3.0. A threshold at the top 5th percentile of each frequency-ranked repertoire was used to define expanded clonotypes. Repertoire overlap was calculated as Chao-Jaccard with the R package fossil and was visualized by nonmetric multidimensional scaling with the R package MASS. This is the immuneACCESS table as TCRdb keeps it, with only in-frame sequences that have V and J called. A part of the clones is gone; compared with another copy, unresolved V genes explain less than half, and the rest is unexplained. From that table come the V and J calls and clone size; the DNA was used to work out D and trimming. This sample comprises 25,000 to 35,000 clones, around four fifths of them detected only once. The top ten hold approximately 1.5% of the sample.

For CDR1 and CDR2, the germline V gene lists MDHEN and SYDVKM. The CDR3 contains 15 residues, cysteine and phenylalanine counted. Left in the record is the CDR3 DNA by itself, 45 bases read in frame from the first base. V is cut by 3 bases and J by 2 bases, and the space between the germline ends is 8 bases. Broader findings and caveats from the paper: The reactivity of ex vivo clonotypes was inferred solely by matching the nucleotide sequences of those clonotypes to CFSE-low cultures from the same donors. Ex vivo, broadly cross-reactive clonotypes appeared more expanded than specific ones, with about 55% of the 19 and 21 of 34 in the top 5%.

This receptor chain uses TRBV28 and TRBJ2-6, and perhaps TRBD1 as D gene, on 5 matching bases. The source of this sequence is a human donor in good health. Specimen: memory CD4+ T cells from blood. What the cell subset or site label conveys for this sample: total memory CD4 T cells sorted directly ex vivo, unstimulated. CDR3 protein: CASSLEGAGANVLTF. The nucleotide sequence reads TGTGCCAGCAGTTTGGAAGGGGCTGGGGCCAACGTCCTGACTTTC. The variable domain in full, with residues beyond the CDR3 obtained from the reference TRBV28 and TRBJ2-6 genes, is DVKVTQSSRYLVKRTGEKVFLECVQDMDHENMFWYRQDPGLGLRLIYFSYDVKMKEKGDIPEGYSVSREKKERFSLILESASTNQTSMYLCASSLEGAGANVLTFGAGSRLTVL.